A selection of T cell receptor beta chains follows, all from one sample in a study of cytomegalovirus exposure and HLA in healthy donors. Sequencing was performed with immunoSEQ multiplex PCR; in TCRdb, only in-frame clones are kept and a portion is missing. This sample carries under 130,000 clones, 80% of them seen once, and the ten largest clones take 6% to 8%. Sequencing input: PBMCs. The receptors come from a man aged 25 to 40 in good health and CMV-seropositive. Each CDR3 is given with its conserved first and last residue. Fields, in order: J gene, V gene, D gene, clone size, CDR3 protein, CDR3 DNA. D genes are given only for firm matches. A clone size is listed for some rows: how often the clone was seen (once, few, many), or a class if it is expanded.

>TRBJ1-4|TRBV5-1|TRBD1|.
CASSRGTENEKLFF
TGCGCCAGCAGCCGCGGGACAGAGAATGAAAAACTGTTTTTT
>TRBJ1-1|TRBV19|TRBD1|.
CASRAGGWAFF
TGTGCCAGTAGGGCAGGGGGTTGGGCTTTCTTT
>TRBJ2-5|TRBV7-9|TRBD1|.
CASSPLTGEETQYF
TGTGCCAGCAGCCCACTCACAGGGGAAGAGACCCAGTACTTC
>TRBJ1-6|TRBV15|TRBD1|.
CATSSRQGSNSPLHF
TGTGCCACCAGTTCTCGACAGGGGTCGAATTCACCCCTCCACTTT
>TRBJ2-3|TRBV18|.|.
CASSPQQGGTRTQYF
TGTGCCAGCTCACCTCAACAGGGCGGCACGCGTACGCAGTATTTT
>TRBJ1-5|TRBV5-5|.|.
CASSLDRGFQGGQPQHF
TGTGCCAGCAGCTTGGATAGGGGATTCCAGGGAGGTCAGCCCCAGCATTTT
>TRBJ2-3|TRBV5-1|TRBD1|.
CASSTQTGRTDTQYF
TGCGCCAGCAGCACACAGACAGGGCGCACAGATACGCAGTATTTT
>TRBJ2-7|TRBV20-1|TRBD1|.
CSAKGGDEQYF
TGCAGTGCCAAAGGGGGCGACGAGCAGTACTTC
>TRBJ1-1|TRBV6-4|.|.
CASSPEMNTEAFF
TGTGCCAGCAGTCCGGAGATGAACACTGAAGCTTTCTTT
>TRBJ1-2|TRBV5-1|.|.
CASSSGTFNYGYTF
TGCGCCAGCAGCTCAGGGACTTTTAACTATGGCTACACCTTC
>TRBJ2-5|TRBV19|.|.
CASSTRKETQYF
TGTGCCAGTAGTACTCGTAAAGAGACCCAGTACTTC
>TRBJ1-3|TRBV4-1|.|.
CASSQEELGNTIYF
TGCGCCAGCAGCCAAGAGGAGTTGGGAAACACCATATATTTT
>TRBJ1-2|TRBV4-3|.|.
CASSQDRRSYGYTF
TGCGCCAGCAGCCAAGATAGGAGGAGCTATGGCTACACCTTC
>TRBJ2-2|TRBV5-6|.|.
CASSLDGVGGTGELFF
TGTGCCAGCAGCTTGGACGGGGTCGGGGGCACCGGGGAGCTGTTTTTT
>TRBJ2-3|TRBV4-1|TRBD1|.
CASSQEQGDTQYF
TGCGCCAGCAGCCAAGAACAGGGGGATACGCAGTATTTT
>TRBJ2-7|TRBV5-1|.|.
CASSLGQVAYGQYF
TGCGCCAGCAGCTTGGGACAGGTAGCCTACGGGCAGTACTTC
>TRBJ2-3|TRBV11-1|TRBD2|.
CASSPRLAGVTDTQYF
TGTGCCAGCAGCCCGCGACTAGCGGGAGTCACAGATACGCAGTATTTT
>TRBJ1-2|TRBV7-9|.|few
CASSSAGGHGYTF
TGTGCCAGCAGCTCAGCAGGAGGGCATGGCTACACCTTC
>TRBJ2-3|TRBV14|.|.
CASSQDPRGPPLSTDTQYF
TGTGCCAGCAGCCAAGATCCGCGGGGGCCCCCCCTAAGCACAGATACGCAGTATTTT
>TRBJ2-7|TRBV5-1|.|.
CASSYGSAGQYF
TGCGCCAGCAGCTACGGGTCCGCGGGACAGTACTTC
>TRBJ2-5|TRBV2|TRBD2|.
CASMGQQPSGGAEETQYF
TGTGCCAGCATGGGACAGCAACCTAGCGGGGGGGCCGAAGAGACCCAGTACTTC
>TRBJ1-1|TRBV19|.|.
CASSPVMNTEAFF
TGTGCCAGTAGTCCGGTGATGAACACTGAAGCTTTCTTT
>TRBJ1-3|TRBV4-1|TRBD1|.
CASSQEQGFRRNTIYF
TGCGCCAGCAGCCAAGAACAGGGGTTTCGACGAAACACCATATATTTT
>TRBJ2-7|TRBV7-2|TRBD2|.
CASSPGGGGLAGEKYF
TGTGCCAGCAGCCCAGGGGGTGGGGGACTAGCGGGGGAGAAATACTTC
>TRBJ2-3|TRBV30|.|.
CAWRAGGRRTQYF
TGTGCCTGGAGGGCAGGGGGGCGCCGTACGCAGTATTTT
>TRBJ2-7|TRBV19|TRBD1|few
CASSISAGTGDHEQYF
TGTGCCAGTAGTATATCCGCCGGGACAGGGGACCACGAGCAGTACTTC
>TRBJ2-7|TRBV29-1|.|.
CSVEGAGTSSYEQYF
TGCAGCGTTGAGGGCGCCGGGACAAGTTCCTACGAGCAGTACTTC
>TRBJ1-3|TRBV14|.|once
CASSQSRGANTIYF
TGTGCCAGCAGCCAATCACGGGGAGCAAACACCATATATTTT
>TRBJ1-2|TRBV19|.|.
CASSIDGRDNYGYTF
TGTGCCAGTAGTATCGACGGCAGGGATAACTATGGCTACACCTTC
>TRBJ1-2|TRBV6-6|.|.
CASSPSAGANYGYTF
TGTGCCAGCAGCCCTTCGGCGGGGGCTAACTATGGCTACACCTTC